The 21 T cell receptor beta chains presented below share a single source sample, sequenced in a study of shared clonotypes between healthy human individuals. Some clones are missing from TCRdb's copy, which holds only in-frame ones; the method was immunoSEQ multiplex PCR. The sample has more than 2,000,000 clones; around nine tenths are singletons. The sample taken for sequencing was naive CD4+ T cells sorted from blood. Documented subset: CD45RA+ positively selected. The source is a man between 18 and 35 years old in good health.

Comment on this clone: This same CDR3 is encoded by further DNA sequences in the sample. The rearrangement uses TRBV5-1 and TRBJ1-1; no clear D. The CDR3 length is 14 residues. CDR1 and CDR2 (germline): SGHRS, YFSETQ. The ends were cut back, 0 bases at V and 0 bases at J, with 6 bases in the middle. CDR3 loop: CASSLEGMNTEAFF. In nucleotides, the CDR3 is TGCGCCAGCAGCTTGGAGGGAATGAACACTGAAGCTTTCTTT.

The chain couples TRBV28 to TRBJ2-2, with TRBD1 identical over 9 bases. Unmatched junction bases numbered 5, after V lost 5 bases and J lost 4 bases. Germline values: CDR1 MDHEN, CDR2 SYDVKM. The CDR3 is 15 residues long. The CDR3 reads CASSPQGAGTGELFF. The CDR3 nucleotides are TGTGCCAGCAGTCCACAGGGGGCTGGCACCGGGGAGCTGTTTTTT.

Concerning this clone itself: Other DNA sequences within the sample encode an identical CDR3. The V call is TRBV7-2, the J call TRBJ1-2; D gene unclear. V was trimmed by 0 bases and J by 4 bases, leaving 6 bases between them. Germline-derived CDR1 and CDR2 are SGHTA and FQGNSA. The CDR3 length is 13 residues. CDR3 bases: TGTGCCAGCAGCTTAGCAGGGTTCTATGGCTACACCTTC. It translates to CASSLAGFYGYTF. The full variable domain, completed using reference TRBV7-2 and TRBJ1-2, is GAGVSQSPSNKVTEKGKDVELRCDPISGHTALYWYRQSLGQGLEFLIYFQGNSAPDKSGLPSDRFSAERTGGSVSTLTIQRTQQEDSAVYLCASSLAGFYGYTFGSGTRLTVV.

The sample holds one count of this clone. This chain connects TRBV6-8 to TRBJ2-3, with 13 nucleotides matching TRBD2. Per the germline V gene, CDR1 is MNHGY and CDR2 is SAAAGT. Unmatched junction bases numbered 12, after V lost 6 bases and J lost 3 bases. There are 18 residues in the CDR3. CDR3 sequence reads: CASRRPGLAGRGTDTQYF. CDR3 in DNA: TGTGCCAGCAGAAGGCCGGGACTAGCGGGACGAGGTACAGATACGCAGTATTTT.

This chain links TRBV7-2 with TRBJ2-7, with 9 nucleotides matching TRBD2. Trimming took 3 bases from V and 1 from J; bases not matched to a gene: 4. This CDR3 is 15 amino acids long. CDR1 is SGHTA and CDR2 is FQGNSA in the germline V gene. In nucleotides, the CDR3 is TGTGCCAGCAGCTTTTGGGCGGGAGGGTCCTACGAGCAGTACTTC. Amino acid sequence: CASSFWAGGSYEQYF.

The CDR3 coding sequence is TGTGCCAGCAGCCCCCCGGGACAGGGGCCCTACGAGCAGTACTTC. Protein sequence: CASSPPGQGPYEQYF. The chain carries TRBV14 and TRBJ2-7; 10 nucleotides line up with TRBD1. The germline CDR1 and CDR2 sequences are SGHDN and FVKESK. With 4 bases clipped from V and 2 bases from J, the junction kept 5 bases outside the gene matches. CDR3 length: 15 amino acids.

This clone turned up a few times. The chain has TRBV12-5 and TRBJ1-1; D uncertain. Germline V CDR1 and CDR2: LGHNT, FRNRAP. Trimming shortened V by 2 bases and J by 3 bases, and 1 base separated the two germline ends. The CDR3 contains 11 residues. For the CDR3, the DNA is TGTGCTAGTGGTTTGTACACTGAAGCTTTCTTT. Translating it yields CASGLYTEAFF.

This chain's CDR3 is CAIASEINQPQHF. The CDR3 DNA sequence: TGTGCCATAGCCTCGGAAATCAATCAGCCCCAGCATTTT. The chain has TRBV6-1 and TRBJ1-5, with D unresolved. V was pared by 10 bases and J by 3 bases, with 13 bases between. The CDR3 is made up of 13 amino acids. The germline CDR1 and CDR2 sequences are MNHNS and SASEGT.

The chain couples TRBV30 to TRBJ2-7; 12 nucleotides align to TRBD2. V trimming: 3 bases; J trimming: 2 bases; junction bases outside the gene matches: 8. This CDR3 has 16 residues. Germline V gives CDR1 GTSNPN, CDR2 SVGIG (reference sequence). This CDR3 reads CAWRASPSGRAYEQYF. In DNA form, the CDR3 reads TGTGCCTGGAGGGCCTCACCTAGCGGGAGGGCCTACGAGCAGTACTTC.

The rearrangement joins TRBV28 to TRBJ2-5; 9 bases match TRBD1. CDR1 is MDHEN, CDR2 SYDVKM, per germline. The length of the CDR3 is 15 residues. V shed 3 bases and J 1 base; nucleotides not matched to a gene: 3. In DNA form, the CDR3 reads TGTGCCAGCAGTTTGGGACAGGGACGCCAAGAGACCCAGTACTTC. It encodes CASSLGQGRQETQYF.

The chain employs TRBV20-1 and TRBJ1-3; D remains unclear. The V and J ends lost 5 bases and 7 bases respectively, with 9 bases between them. Germline values: CDR1 DFQATT, CDR2 SNEGSKA (reference sequence). The CDR3 covers 11 residues. This CDR3 reads CSAAQENTIYF. The CDR3 nucleotides read TGCAGTGCTGCCCAAGAGAACACCATATATTTT.

This clone was seen a few times. The CDR3 DNA follows: TGTGCCAGCTCACCCCGCGGGGCAGGGGGCACTGAAGCTTTCTTT. It yields the protein CASSPRGAGGTEAFF. The chain links TRBV18 to TRBJ1-1; TRBD1 matches 7 bases. This CDR3 is 15 amino acids long. Germline lookup yields CDR1 KGHSH and CDR2 LQKENI. Losses at the gene ends were 3 bases for V and 4 bases for J; bases not matched to a gene: 8.

The V call is TRBV28, the J call TRBJ1-5; D is uncertain. The germline V gene encodes CDR1 MDHEN and CDR2 SYDVKM. V gave up 5 bases and J gave up 7 bases, with 6 bases separating them. This CDR3 comprises 11 residues. The DNA for the CDR3 is TGTGCCAGCAGTGGTTACCAGCCCCAGCATTTT. This codes for CASSGYQPQHF.

The chain joins TRBV18 to TRBJ2-2; D is possibly TRBD1 (6 bases). CDR1 is KGHSH and CDR2 is LQKENI in the germline V gene. V was shortened by 1 base and J by 1 base, with 10 bases between the two germline ends. The CDR3 consists of 16 residues. The CDR3 region is CASSPQGGRNTGELFF. The DNA of the CDR3 is TGTGCCAGCTCACCACAAGGGGGAAGGAACACCGGGGAGCTGTTTTTT.

This chain joins TRBV5-5 and TRBJ1-3; 10 positions match TRBD1. Germline V gene data show CDR1 as SGHKS and CDR2 as YYEKEE (reference sequence). The V gene end was trimmed by 4 bases and the J gene end by 0 bases; junction bases not matched to a gene: 13. The CDR3 sequence is 19 residues long. The chain's CDR3 is CASSARDRGFTTSGNTIYF. The CDR3 DNA follows: TGTGCCAGCAGCGCCCGGGACAGGGGCTTCACCACCTCTGGAAACACCATATATTTT.

The genes are TRBV6-5 and TRBJ2-1; TRBD1 might be the D (5 bases). Per the germline V gene, CDR1 is MNHEY and CDR2 is SVGAGI. V was trimmed by 6 bases and J by 7 bases, leaving 13 bases between them. The CDR3 runs 13 residues. The CDR3 DNA reads as TGTGCCAGCAGGGACAAGCGATGGAATGAGCAGTTCTTC. Translating it yields CASRDKRWNEQFF.

The V and J genes are TRBV10-3 and TRBJ2-3; weak D call: TRBD2 (5 bases). V lost 11 bases, J lost 4 bases, and 22 bases lay in between. Germline assignment: CDR1 ENHRY and CDR2 SYGVKD. The CDR3 has 15 amino acids. The CDR3 reads CASSLEGKGSDTQYF. The CDR3 DNA reads as TGTGCCTCTAGCCTGGAAGGAAAAGGCTCAGATACGCAGTATTTT.

The chain employs TRBV30 and TRBJ2-2, with D tentatively TRBD2 (5 bases). V was clipped by 8 bases and J by 6 bases, with 13 bases between them. CDR1 GTSNPN and CDR2 SVGIG come from the germline V gene (reference sequence). This CDR3 region has 12 residues. The CDR3 DNA reads as TGTGCCGGGAATAGCGTTTCCGGGGAGCTGTTTTTT. As protein: CAGNSVSGELFF.

V is TRBV14 and J is TRBJ1-3; D is perhaps TRBD1 (6 bases). Germline CDR1 reads SGHDN; CDR2 reads FVKESK. This CDR3 region has 16 residues. Trimming took off 5 bases at V and 0 bases at J, with 14 bases between the two ends. In DNA, the CDR3 is TGTGCCAGCAGCTACGGACAGAAAAGCTCTGGAAACACCATATATTTT. Protein: CASSYGQKSSGNTIYF. The full variable domain, with the rest looked up from reference TRBV14 and TRBJ1-3, is EAGVTQFPSHSVIEKGQTVTLRCDPISGHDNLYWYRRVMGKEIKFLLHFVKESKQDESGMPNNRFLAERTGGTYSTLKVQPAELEDSGVYFCASSYGQKSSGNTIYFGEGSWLTVV.

In its sample, this clone was seen once. The sample has other DNA sequences that encode this CDR3 too. V is TRBV5-4 and J is TRBJ2-1, with D perhaps being TRBD1 or TRBD2 (5 bases each). CDR3 length: 15 amino acids. CDR1 is SGHNT, CDR2 YYREEE, per germline (reference sequence). With 0 bases removed from V and 4 bases from J, the gap between germline ends came to 11 bases. The CDR3 is CASSLGGTTYNEQFF. Here the CDR3 DNA reads TGTGCCAGCAGCTTGGGGGGGACGACATACAATGAGCAGTTCTTC.

V gene TRBV2 combines with J gene TRBJ1-1; perhaps TRBD1 as D (6 bases). Germline CDR1 reads SNHLY; CDR2 reads FYNNEI. The CDR3 has 18 residues. Trimming took 7 bases from V and 4 from J, leaving 28 bases between them. In DNA, the CDR3 is TGTGCCAGCACCCCGGAGGGCTACAGGGTCGGTTTGTTCACTGAAGCTTTCTTT. It is translated as CASTPEGYRVGLFTEAFF.